This section outlines one TCR beta chain sequence together with its context. This specimen comes from a study of Graves' ophthalmopathy and Graves' hyperthyroidism. RNA transcripts provided the template for amplifying TCR beta CDR3 regions. First-round RT-PCR used HTBI primers; second-round multiplex PCR followed. TCRdb re-derived calls from the multiplex PCR reads in MiXCR, one entry per CDR3 protein. The table shows about 740,000 distinct CDR3 sequences, with 40% occurring only once. The V gene lost 6 bases and the J gene lost 2 bases, with 7 bases spanning the gap. Per the germline V gene, CDR1 is DFQATT and CDR2 is SNEGSKA (reference sequence). The CDR3 sequence is 12 residues long.

This chain connects TRBV20-1 to TRBJ2-2; D gene unclear. Source material: peripheral blood. The source is an adult man with Graves' ophthalmopathy. The CDR3 region is CSARINTGELFF. CDR3 nucleotide sequence: TGCAGTGCGCGGATTAACACCGGGGAGCTGTTTTTT.